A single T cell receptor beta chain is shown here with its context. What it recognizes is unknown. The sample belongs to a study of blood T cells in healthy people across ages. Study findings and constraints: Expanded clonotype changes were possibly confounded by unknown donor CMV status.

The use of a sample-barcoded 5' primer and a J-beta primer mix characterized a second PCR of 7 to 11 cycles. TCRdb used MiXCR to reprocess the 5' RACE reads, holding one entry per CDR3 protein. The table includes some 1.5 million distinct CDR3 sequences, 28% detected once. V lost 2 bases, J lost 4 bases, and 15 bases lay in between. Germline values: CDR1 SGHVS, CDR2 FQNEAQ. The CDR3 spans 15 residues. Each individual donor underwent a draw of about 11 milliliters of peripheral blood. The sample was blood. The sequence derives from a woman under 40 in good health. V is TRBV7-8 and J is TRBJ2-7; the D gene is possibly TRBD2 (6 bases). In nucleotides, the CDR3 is TGTGCCAGCAGCTTACCCGGGACTCTAAGTTACGAGCAGTACTTC. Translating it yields CASSLPGTLSYEQYF.